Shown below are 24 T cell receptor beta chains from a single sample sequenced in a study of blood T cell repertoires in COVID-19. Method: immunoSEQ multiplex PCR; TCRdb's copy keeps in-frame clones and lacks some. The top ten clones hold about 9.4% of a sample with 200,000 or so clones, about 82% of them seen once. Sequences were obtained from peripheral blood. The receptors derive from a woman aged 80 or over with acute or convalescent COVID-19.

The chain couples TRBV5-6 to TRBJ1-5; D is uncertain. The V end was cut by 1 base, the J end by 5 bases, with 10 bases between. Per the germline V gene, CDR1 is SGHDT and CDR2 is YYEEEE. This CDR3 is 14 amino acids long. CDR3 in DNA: TGTGCCAGCAGCTTGCTGAGGGATTATCAGCCCCAGCATTTT. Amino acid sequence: CASSLLRDYQPQHF.

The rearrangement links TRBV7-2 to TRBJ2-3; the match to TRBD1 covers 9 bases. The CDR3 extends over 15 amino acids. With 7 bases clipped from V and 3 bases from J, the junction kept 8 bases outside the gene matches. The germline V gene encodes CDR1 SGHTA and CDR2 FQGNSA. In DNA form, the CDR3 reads TGTGCCAGCAAACCGGGACAGGGCGGGACAGATACGCAGTATTTT. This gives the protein CASKPGQGGTDTQYF.

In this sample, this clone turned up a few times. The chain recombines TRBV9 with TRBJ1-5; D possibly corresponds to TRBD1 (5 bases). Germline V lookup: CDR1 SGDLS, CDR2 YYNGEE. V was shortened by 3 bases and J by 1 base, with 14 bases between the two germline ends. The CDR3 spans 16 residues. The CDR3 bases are TGTGCCAGCAGCGGCACCCTCAGGGTAAGCAATCAGCCCCAGCATTTT. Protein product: CASSGTLRVSNQPQHF.

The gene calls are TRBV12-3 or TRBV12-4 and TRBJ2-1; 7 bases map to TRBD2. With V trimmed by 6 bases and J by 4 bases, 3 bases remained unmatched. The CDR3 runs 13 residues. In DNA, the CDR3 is TGTGCCAGCAGCTTGGGGGGGTACAATGAGCAGTTCTTC. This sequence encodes CASSLGGYNEQFF.

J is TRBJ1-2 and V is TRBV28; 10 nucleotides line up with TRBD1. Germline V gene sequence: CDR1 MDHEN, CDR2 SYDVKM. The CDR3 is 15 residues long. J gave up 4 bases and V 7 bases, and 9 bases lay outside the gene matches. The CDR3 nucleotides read TGTGCCAGCAAATACCGGGACAGGGGTTTCTATGGCTACACCTTC. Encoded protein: CASKYRDRGFYGYTF.

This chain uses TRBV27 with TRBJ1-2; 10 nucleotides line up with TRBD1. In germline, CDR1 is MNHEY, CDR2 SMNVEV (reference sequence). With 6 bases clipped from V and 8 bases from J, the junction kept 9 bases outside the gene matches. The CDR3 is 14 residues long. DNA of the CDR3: TGTGCCAGCAGCCAGGACAGGGGGTCAGCAGGCTACACCTTC. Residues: CASSQDRGSAGYTF.

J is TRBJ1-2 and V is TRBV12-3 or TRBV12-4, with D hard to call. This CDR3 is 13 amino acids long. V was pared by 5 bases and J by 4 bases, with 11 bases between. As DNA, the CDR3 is TGTGCCAGCAGTCGGAGCGCGGGCTATGGCTACACCTTC. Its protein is CASSRSAGYGYTF.

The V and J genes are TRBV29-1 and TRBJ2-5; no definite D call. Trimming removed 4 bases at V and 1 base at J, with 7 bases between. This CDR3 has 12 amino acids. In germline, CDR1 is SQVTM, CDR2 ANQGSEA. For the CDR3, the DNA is TGCAGCGTTGGTTCAGGCCAAGAGACCCAGTACTTC. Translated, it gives CSVGSGQETQYF. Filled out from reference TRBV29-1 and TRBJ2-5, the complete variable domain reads SAVISQKPSRDICQRGTSLTIQCQVDSQVTMMFWYRQQPGQSLTLIATANQGSEATYESGFVIDKFPISRPNLTFSTLTVSNMSPEDSSIYLCSVGSGQETQYFGPGTRLLVL.

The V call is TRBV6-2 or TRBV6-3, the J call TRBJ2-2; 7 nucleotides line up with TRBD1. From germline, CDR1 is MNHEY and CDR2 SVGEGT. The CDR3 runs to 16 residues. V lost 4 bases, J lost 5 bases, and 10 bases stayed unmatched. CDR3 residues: CASSSPGTVRTGELFF. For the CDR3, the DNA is TGTGCCAGCAGTTCCCCCGGGACAGTAAGAACCGGGGAGCTGTTTTTT.

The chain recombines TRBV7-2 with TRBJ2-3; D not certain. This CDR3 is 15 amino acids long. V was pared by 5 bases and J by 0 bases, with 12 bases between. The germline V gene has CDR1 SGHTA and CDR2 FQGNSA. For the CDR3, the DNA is TGTGCCAGCAGCCAACAGTACTCTAGCACAGATACGCAGTATTTT. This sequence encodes CASSQQYSSTDTQYF.

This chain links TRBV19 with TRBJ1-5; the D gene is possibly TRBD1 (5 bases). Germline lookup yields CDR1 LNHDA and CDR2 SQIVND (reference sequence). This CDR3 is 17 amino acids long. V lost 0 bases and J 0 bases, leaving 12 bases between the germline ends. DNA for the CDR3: TGTGCCAGTAGTATAGATCAGGGCGGCTATAGCAATCAGCCCCAGCATTTT. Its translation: CASSIDQGGYSNQPQHF.

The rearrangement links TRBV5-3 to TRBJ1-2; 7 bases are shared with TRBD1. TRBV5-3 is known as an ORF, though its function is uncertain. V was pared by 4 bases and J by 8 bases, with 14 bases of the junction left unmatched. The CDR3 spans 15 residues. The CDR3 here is CARSPGGQAPQGYTF. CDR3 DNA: TGTGCCAGAAGCCCTGGCGGACAGGCTCCTCAGGGCTACACCTTC.

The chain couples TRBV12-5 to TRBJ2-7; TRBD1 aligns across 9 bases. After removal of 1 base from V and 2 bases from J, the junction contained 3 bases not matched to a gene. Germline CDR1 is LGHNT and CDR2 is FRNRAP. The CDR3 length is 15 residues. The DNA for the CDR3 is TGTGCTAGTGGTTTGGGACAGGGGGTCCCCTACGAGCAGTACTTC. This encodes CASGLGQGVPYEQYF.

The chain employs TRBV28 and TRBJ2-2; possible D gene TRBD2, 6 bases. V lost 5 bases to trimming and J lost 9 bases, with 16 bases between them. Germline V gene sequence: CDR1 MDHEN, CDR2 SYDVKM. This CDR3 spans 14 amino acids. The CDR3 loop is CASSPPPGRRELFF. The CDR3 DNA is TGTGCCAGCAGTCCCCCCCCAGGGAGGCGGGAGCTGTTTTTT.

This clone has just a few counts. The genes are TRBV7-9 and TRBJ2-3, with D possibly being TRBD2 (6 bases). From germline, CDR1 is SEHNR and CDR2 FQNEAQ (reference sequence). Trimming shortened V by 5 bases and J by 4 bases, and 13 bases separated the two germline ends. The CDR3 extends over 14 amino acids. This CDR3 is CASSTGLGADTQYF. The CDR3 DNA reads TGTGCCAGCAGCACGGGACTCGGGGCAGATACGCAGTATTTT.

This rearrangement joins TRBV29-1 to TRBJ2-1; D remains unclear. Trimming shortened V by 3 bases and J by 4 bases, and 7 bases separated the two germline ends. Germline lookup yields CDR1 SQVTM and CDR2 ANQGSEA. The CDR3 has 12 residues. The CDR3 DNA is TGCAGCGTTGACCCCCTGTACAATGAGCAGTTCTTC. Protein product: CSVDPLYNEQFF.

The chain's CDR3 is CASGVTGGEKLFF. The CDR3, as DNA: TGTGCCAGCGGAGTGACAGGAGGCGAAAAACTGTTTTTT. The chain employs TRBV7-9 and TRBJ1-4, with TRBD1 as a possible D gene (6 bases). The CDR3 is 13 residues long. Trimming stripped 8 bases from V and 8 bases from J, with 15 bases between. The germline CDR1 and CDR2 sequences are SEHNR and FQNEAQ (reference sequence).

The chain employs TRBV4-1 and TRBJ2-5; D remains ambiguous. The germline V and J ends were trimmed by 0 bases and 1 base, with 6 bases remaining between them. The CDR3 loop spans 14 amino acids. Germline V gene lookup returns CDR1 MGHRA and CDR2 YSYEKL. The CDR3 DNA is TGCGCCAGCAGCCAAGACCCATCCCAAGAGACCCAGTACTTC. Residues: CASSQDPSQETQYF.

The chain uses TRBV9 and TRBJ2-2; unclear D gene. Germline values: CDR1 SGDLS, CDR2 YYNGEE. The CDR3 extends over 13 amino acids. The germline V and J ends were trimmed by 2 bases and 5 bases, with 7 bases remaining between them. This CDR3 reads CASSVSPTGELFF. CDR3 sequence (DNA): TGTGCCAGCAGCGTCTCCCCGACCGGGGAGCTGTTTTTT.

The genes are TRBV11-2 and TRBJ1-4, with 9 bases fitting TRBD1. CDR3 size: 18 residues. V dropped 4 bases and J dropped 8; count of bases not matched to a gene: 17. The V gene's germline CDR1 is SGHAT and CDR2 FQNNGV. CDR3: CASSYPYNYRGREEKLFF. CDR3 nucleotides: TGTGCCAGCAGCTATCCGTACAACTACAGGGGGCGCGAAGAAAAACTGTTTTTT.

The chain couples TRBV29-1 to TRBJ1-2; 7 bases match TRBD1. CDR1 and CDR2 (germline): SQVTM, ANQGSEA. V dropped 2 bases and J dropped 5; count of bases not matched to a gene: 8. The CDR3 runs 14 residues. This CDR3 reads CSVELTGSGYGYTF. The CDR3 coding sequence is TGCAGCGTTGAACTGACAGGGTCTGGGTATGGCTACACCTTC.

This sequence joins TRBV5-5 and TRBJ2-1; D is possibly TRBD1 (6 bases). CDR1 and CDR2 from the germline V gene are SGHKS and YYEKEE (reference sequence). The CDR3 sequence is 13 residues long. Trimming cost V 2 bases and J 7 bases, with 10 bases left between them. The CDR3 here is CASSFRDTNEQFF. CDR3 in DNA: TGTGCCAGCAGCTTCCGGGACACTAATGAGCAGTTCTTC.

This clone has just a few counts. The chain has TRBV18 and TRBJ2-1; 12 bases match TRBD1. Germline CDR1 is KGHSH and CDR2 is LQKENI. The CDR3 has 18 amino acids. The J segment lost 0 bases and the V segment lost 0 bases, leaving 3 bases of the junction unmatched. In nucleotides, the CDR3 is TGTGCCAGCTCACCACCTGGGACAGGGGGCCTCTCCTACAATGAGCAGTTCTTC. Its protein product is CASSPPGTGGLSYNEQFF.

CDR3 loop: CASSLGQSYGYTF. Here the CDR3 DNA reads TGTGCCAGCAGCTTAGGGCAGTCGTATGGCTACACCTTC. The chain couples TRBV7-6 to TRBJ1-2; D ambiguous. Germline loops: CDR1 SGHVS, CDR2 FNYEAQ. The CDR3 runs to 13 residues. V lost 1 base to trimming and J lost 5 bases, with 8 bases between them.